Listed below are T cell receptor beta chains from one sample, sequenced in a study of T cells after yellow fever vaccination. TCRdb ran MiXCR on the 5' RACE reads and lists one entry per CDR3 protein. There are about 400,000 distinct CDR3 sequences in the sample; more than 5.5% occur only once, and approximately 16% lies in the top ten. The sequencing here drew on PBMCs, taken 5 days after the yellow fever booster vaccination. These receptors all come from a man aged 30 to 45 who received the YFV17D yellow fever vaccine. Both conserved end residues are part of each CDR3. D genes are given only for firm matches. Size is stated for part of the rows, as once, few or many counts, or as a class when the clone is expanded.

>few|TRBV6-2/TRBV6-3|TRBJ1-2|-
CASRPGTPRVDYGYTF
TGTGCCAGCAGGCCCGGGACCCCTCGGGTTGACTATGGCTACACCTTC
>many|TRBV7-2|TRBJ1-5|-
CASSPGQGRFQPQHF
TGTGCCAGCAGCCCTGGCCAGGGAAGATTTCAGCCCCAGCATTTT
>few|TRBV6-5|TRBJ2-3|-
CASSGRGDTQYF
TGTGCCAGCAGTGGACGGGGGGATACGCAGTATTTT
>-|TRBV7-3|TRBJ1-2|-
CASSPNREPMGYTF
TGTGCCAGCAGCCCAAACAGGGAGCCGATGGGCTACACCTTC
>few|TRBV7-2|TRBJ1-6|-
CASSTYRASSYNSPLHF
TGTGCCAGCAGCACGTACAGGGCGAGCTCCTATAATTCACCCCTCCACTTT
>-|TRBV7-2|TRBJ1-5|-
CASSLERTVFNQPQHF
TGTGCCAGCAGCTTAGAGAGGACAGTATTCAATCAGCCCCAGCATTTT
>few|TRBV7-8|TRBJ2-1|TRBD2
CASSRTSGRAGTEQFF
TGTGCCAGCAGTCGGACTAGCGGGAGGGCCGGGACTGAGCAGTTCTTC
>few|TRBV7-2|TRBJ2-4|TRBD1
CASRRDRGRDIQYF
TGTGCCAGCAGGCGGGACAGGGGGAGGGACATTCAGTACTTC
>few|TRBV7-6|TRBJ2-1|-
CASSLAGGTEQFF
TGTGCCAGCAGCTTAGCTGGGGGGACTGAGCAGTTCTTC
>-|TRBV20-1|TRBJ2-3|-
CSARDLLVGRTDTQYF
TGCAGTGCTAGAGATCTATTGGTGGGGCGCACAGATACGCAGTATTTT
>few|TRBV20-1|TRBJ2-7|-
CSARDHRSGEQYF
TGCAGTGCTAGAGACCACAGGAGCGGCGAGCAGTACTTC
>few|TRBV5-4|TRBJ2-5|-
CASSPFQGPYQETQYF
TGTGCCAGCAGCCCGTTTCAGGGGCCCTACCAAGAGACCCAGTACTTC
>-|TRBV6-5|TRBJ2-7|-
CASSYSQDAYEQYF
TGTGCCAGCAGTTACAGTCAGGATGCCTACGAGCAGTACTTC
>many|TRBV18|TRBJ1-2|TRBD1
CASSAGQNYGYTF
TGTGCCAGCAGCGCGGGACAGAACTATGGCTACACCTTC
>many|TRBV7-2|TRBJ2-1|-
CASSPDRSSYNEQFF
TGTGCCAGCAGCCCAGACCGGAGCTCCTACAATGAGCAGTTCTTC
>-|TRBV18|TRBJ2-7|TRBD2
CASSQGLAGLDDYEQYF
TGTGCCAGCTCTCAAGGACTAGCAGGATTGGACGACTACGAGCAGTACTTC
>many|TRBV6-5|TRBJ2-7|-
CASSLPGDLRAEQYF
TGTGCCAGCAGTCTACCAGGGGACCTGAGAGCCGAGCAGTACTTC
>many|TRBV12-3/TRBV12-4|TRBJ2-7|-
CASTVAYEQYF
TGTGCCAGCACCGTGGCCTACGAGCAGTACTTC
>-|TRBV12-3/TRBV12-4|TRBJ2-3|TRBD2
CASFKASGRAPWTDTQYF
TGTGCCAGCTTCAAGGCTAGCGGGAGGGCCCCGTGGACAGATACGCAGTATTTT
>many|TRBV7-2|TRBJ2-2|TRBD1
CASEPGQGAGELFF
TGTGCCAGCGAACCGGGACAGGGGGCCGGGGAGCTGTTTTTT
>few|TRBV7-8|TRBJ1-2|TRBD1
CASSSANRGLGYTF
TGTGCCAGCAGCTCCGCGAACAGGGGGCTTGGCTACACCTTC
>many|TRBV6-4|TRBJ2-1|-
CASSLGFFNEQFF
TGTGCCAGCAGCCTGGGGTTTTTCAATGAGCAGTTCTTC
>many|TRBV28|TRBJ2-5|-
CASSFGAKETQYF
TGTGCCAGCAGTTTCGGGGCCAAAGAGACCCAGTACTTC
>few|TRBV4-3|TRBJ2-3|-
CASSQPSLDTQYF
TGCGCCAGCAGCCAGCCTTCGCTGGATACGCAGTATTTT
>many|TRBV4-3|TRBJ2-1|-
CASSQDYGDEQFF
TGCGCCAGCAGCCAAGATTACGGCGATGAGCAGTTCTTC
>-|TRBV12-3/TRBV12-4|TRBJ1-6|TRBD1
CASSSGQGSNSPLHF
TGTGCCAGCAGTTCCGGACAGGGGAGTAATTCACCCCTCCACTTT